This TCR beta chain comes out of a study of blood T cells in healthy people across ages. J was trimmed by 5 bases and V by 1 base; bases with no gene match: 9. Germline loops: CDR1 MGHRA, CDR2 YSYEKL. CDR3 length equals 16 residues. Notes on the study in general: Since the PBMCs were unsorted, naive and antigen-experienced cells could not be conclusively compared. Researchers judged that diversity estimates from one million T cells fell short of true values. Unknown donor CMV status possibly confounded expanded clonotype changes.

It was with a sample-barcoded 5' primer and a J-beta primer mix that a second PCR of roughly 7 to 12 cycles was run. Any given sample supplied a minimum of 3 million CDR3-containing paired-end reads. TCRdb re-analysed the 5' RACE reads in MiXCR, keeping a single row per CDR3 protein. Here the sample spans 1.5 million to 2 million distinct CDR3 sequences, roughly 27% being singletons. With regard to this clonotype: Antigen unknown.

The material sequenced was blood. The rearrangement joins TRBV4-1 to TRBJ2-7; TRBD2 matches at 9 bases. The clonotype comes from a woman aged 25 to 45 in good health. The CDR3 region is CASSQGWGLAGNEQYF. The CDR3 region has the DNA TGCGCCAGCAGCCAAGGCTGGGGGCTAGCGGGGAACGAGCAGTACTTC.